A selection of T cell receptor beta chains follows, all from one sample in a study of shared clonotypes between healthy human individuals. Data came from immunoSEQ multiplex PCR; TCRdb stores just in-frame clones and leaves some out. The sample includes 2 million to 2.5 million clones, 85% to 95% of them seen just once. Sample: naive CD4+ T cells from PBMCs. These receptors all stem from a man between 18 and 35 years old in good health. Some clones in this sample may be carry-over from other donors' samples. Both conserved end residues are part of each CDR3. D genes are given only for firm matches. Only part of the rows carry a size: once, few, many, or a class if the clone is expanded.

CASSLEAGAPREQYF	TGTGCCAGTAGCTTGGAGGCGGGAGCCCCGCGGGAGCAGTACTTC	-	TRBV5-6	TRBJ2-7	TRBD2
CASTTYRAPRYEQYF	TGTGCCAGCACCACCTACAGGGCCCCCCGCTACGAGCAGTACTTC	-	TRBV28	TRBJ2-7	-
CASSSGLAGGSDTQYF	TGTGCCAGCAGTTCCGGACTAGCGGGAGGATCAGATACGCAGTATTTT	-	TRBV6-6	TRBJ2-3	TRBD2
CASSLEGTVLPYEQYF	TGTGCCAGCAGTTTAGAAGGAACGGTCCTACCCTACGAGCAGTACTTC	once	TRBV28	TRBJ2-7	-
CASSPMTAEYTDTQYF	TGTGCCAGCTCACCGATGACCGCGGAGTATACAGATACGCAGTATTTT	-	TRBV18	TRBJ2-3	-
CASSDNRDNSYEQYF	TGCGCCAGCAGTGACAACCGGGACAACTCCTACGAGCAGTACTTC	-	TRBV10-1	TRBJ2-7	-
CASSLAPAGDTQYF	TGCGCCAGCAGCTTGGCCCCGGCGGGAGATACGCAGTATTTT	-	TRBV5-1	TRBJ2-3	-
CASSFRAGRETQYF	TGTGCCAGCAGCTTTAGGGCAGGGCGAGAGACCCAGTACTTC	-	TRBV7-9	TRBJ2-5	-
CASSWTGTNEQFF	TGTGCCAGCAGCTGGACAGGGACCAATGAGCAGTTCTTC	-	TRBV5-4	TRBJ2-1	TRBD1
CASSSASRETQYF	TGTGCCAGCAGCTCGGCTAGTAGGGAGACCCAGTACTTC	-	TRBV7-2	TRBJ2-5	-
CASSQEALDEQFF	TGCGCCAGCAGCCAAGAAGCGCTCGATGAGCAGTTCTTC	few	TRBV4-1	TRBJ2-1	-
CASNPSLGYGYTF	TGTGCCAGCAATCCCTCCCTAGGTTATGGCTACACCTTC	-	TRBV6-1	TRBJ1-2	-
CASSLLGGRVTGELFF	TGTGCCAGCAGCTTATTAGGCGGGAGAGTCACCGGGGAGCTGTTTTTT	-	TRBV7-6	TRBJ2-2	TRBD2
CASRGVVPYEQYF	TGCGCCAGCAGGGGGGTCGTTCCCTACGAGCAGTACTTC	-	TRBV5-1	TRBJ2-7	-
CASSERSYNEQFF	TGCGCCAGCAGTGAGAGATCCTACAATGAGCAGTTCTTC	-	TRBV10-1	TRBJ2-1	-
CASSYTSGRAGEQYF	TGTGCCAGCAGTTATACTAGCGGGAGGGCCGGCGAGCAGTACTTC	-	TRBV2	TRBJ2-7	TRBD2
CASSYSTGPDTQYF	TGTGCCAGCAGTTACTCGACCGGACCCGATACGCAGTATTTT	-	TRBV6-5	TRBJ2-3	-
CASSSGSIDYGYTF	TGTGCCAGTAGTTCCGGGTCTATTGACTATGGCTACACCTTC	-	TRBV19	TRBJ1-2	-
CASSQAPGVADTQYF	TGCGCCAGCAGCCAAGCCCCAGGGGTAGCAGATACGCAGTATTTT	-	TRBV4-1	TRBJ2-3	-
CASSGTGGDQPQHF	TGTGCCAGCAGTGGGACAGGTGGGGATCAGCCCCAGCATTTT	-	TRBV2	TRBJ1-5	TRBD1
CASSPRASGANVLTF	TGTGCCAGCAGCCCCAGGGCATCTGGGGCCAACGTCCTGACTTTC	-	TRBV5-4	TRBJ2-6	-
CASSLRSTFQETQYF	TGTGCCAGCAGCTTGAGGTCGACCTTTCAAGAGACCCAGTACTTC	-	TRBV5-4	TRBJ2-5	-